These 8 T cell receptor beta chains share one sample of origin, sequenced in a study of T cells expressing NK-cell markers. Reprocessing the 5' RACE reads, TCRdb reports a single entry for every CDR3 protein and omits DNA. This repertoire comprises about 160,000 distinct CDR3 sequences; its ten largest clones make up roughly 21%. The sample comprised blood T cells: a sorted CD56 or NKG2C T cell subset, CD4+ or CD8+ T cells, or bulk PBMC T cells (not recorded which). These receptors all come from a man aged 18 to 69 in good health.

The rearrangement links TRBV27 to TRBJ1-3; TCRdb reports TRBD1, a call that lacks DNA to check it against. The CDR3 is 14 amino acids. CDR1 is MNHEY, CDR2 SMNVEV, per germline (reference sequence). This CDR3 is CASKSGASGNTIYF.

CDR3 region: CASSLDGSTYEQYF. The rearrangement uses TRBV5-6 and TRBJ2-7. CDR1 and CDR2 from the germline V gene are SGHDT and YYEEEE. The CDR3 is 14 residues long.

The chain couples TRBV5-4 to TRBJ2-3; TCRdb's D call of TRBD1 is untestable without DNA. The CDR3 consists of 14 residues. Germline V gives CDR1 SGHNT, CDR2 YYREEE (reference sequence). This CDR3 is CASRGGQGPDTQYF.

This sequence joins TRBV9 and TRBJ2-3; TCRdb designates TRBD1, a call that cannot be tested without DNA. The CDR3 length is 15 residues. Germline V gene lookup returns CDR1 SGDLS and CDR2 YYNGEE. The CDR3 loop reads CASSPGQAVTDTQYF. Looking up the rest from reference TRBV9 and TRBJ2-3 gives the full variable domain: DSGVTQTPKHLITATGQRVTLRCSPRSGDLSVYWYQQSLDQGLQFLIQYYNGEERAKGNILERFSAQQFPDLHSELNLSSLELGDSALYFCASSPGQAVTDTQYFGPGTRLTVL.

This rearrangement joins TRBV7-9 to TRBJ2-5; TCRdb indicates TRBD2, and absent DNA this call remains unverified. This CDR3 is 11 amino acids long. Germline CDR1 reads SEHNR; CDR2 reads FQNEAQ (reference sequence). CDR3 residues: CASAGRETQYF. Full variable domain (remainder filled in from reference TRBV7-9 and TRBJ2-5): DTGVSQNPRHKITKRGQNVTFRCDPISEHNRLYWYRQTLGQGPEFLTYFQNEAQLEKSRLLSDRFSAERPKGSFSTLEIQRTEQGDSAMYLCASAGRETQYFGPGTRLLVL.

This chain uses TRBV27 with TRBJ2-1. There are 14 residues in the CDR3. The germline V gene has CDR1 MNHEY and CDR2 SMNVEV (reference sequence). CDR3 in amino acids: CASSSRSSYNEQFF.

The gene calls are TRBV20-1 and TRBJ2-5. Germline-derived CDR1 and CDR2 are DFQATT and SNEGSKA (reference sequence). This CDR3 is built from 13 residues. The CDR3 spells CSAPQGREETQYF.

CDR3 region: CASSLVGQGTEAFF. The V gene is TRBV7-2, the J gene TRBJ1-1; absent DNA, TCRdb's TRBD1 call cannot be checked. The CDR3 sequence is 14 residues long. Germline CDR1 and CDR2: SGHTA and FQGNSA.